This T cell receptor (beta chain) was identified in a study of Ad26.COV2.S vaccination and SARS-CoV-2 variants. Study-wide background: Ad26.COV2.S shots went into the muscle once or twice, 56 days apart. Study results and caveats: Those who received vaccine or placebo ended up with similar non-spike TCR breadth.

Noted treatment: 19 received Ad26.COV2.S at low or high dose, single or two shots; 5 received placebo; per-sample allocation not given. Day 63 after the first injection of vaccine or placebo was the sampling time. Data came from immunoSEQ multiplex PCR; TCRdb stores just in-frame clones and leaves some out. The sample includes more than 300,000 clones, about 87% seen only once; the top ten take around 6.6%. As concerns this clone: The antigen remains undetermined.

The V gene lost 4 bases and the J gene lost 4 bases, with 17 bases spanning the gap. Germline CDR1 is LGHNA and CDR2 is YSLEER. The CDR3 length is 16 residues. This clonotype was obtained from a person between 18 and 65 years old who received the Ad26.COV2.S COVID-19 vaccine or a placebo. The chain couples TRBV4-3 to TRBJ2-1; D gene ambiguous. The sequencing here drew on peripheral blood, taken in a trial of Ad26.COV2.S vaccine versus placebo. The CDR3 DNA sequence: TGCGCCAGCAGCCCTGACCTCCGGAGATCGTACAATGAGCAGTTCTTC. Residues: CASSPDLRRSYNEQFF.